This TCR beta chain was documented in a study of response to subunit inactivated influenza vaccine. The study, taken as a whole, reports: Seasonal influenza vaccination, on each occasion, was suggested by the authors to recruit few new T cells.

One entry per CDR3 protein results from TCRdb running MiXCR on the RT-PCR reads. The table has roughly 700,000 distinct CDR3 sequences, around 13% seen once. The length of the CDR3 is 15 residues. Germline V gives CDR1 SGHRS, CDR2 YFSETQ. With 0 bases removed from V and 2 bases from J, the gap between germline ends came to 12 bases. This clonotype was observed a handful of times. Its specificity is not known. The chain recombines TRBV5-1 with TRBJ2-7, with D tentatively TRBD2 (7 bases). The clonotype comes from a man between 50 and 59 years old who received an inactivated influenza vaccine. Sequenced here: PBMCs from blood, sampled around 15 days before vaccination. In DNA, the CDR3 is TGCGCCAGCAGCTTGGATACAGGGACTACCTACGAGCAGTACTTC. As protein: CASSLDTGTTYEQYF.